The TCR beta chain described here comes from a study of cytomegalovirus exposure and HLA in healthy donors. Study overall: There were 117 million unique TCR beta sequences, drawn from about 180 million T cells, in an earlier analysis. Study-wide results and caveats: Donor immune exposure was known only as CMV serostatus.

Germline CDR1 and CDR2: SGHVS and FQNEAQ. V lost 5 bases, J lost 0 bases, and 7 bases stayed unmatched. The CDR3 contains 15 residues. It was with 60 Vbeta and 13 Jbeta primers that the PCR ran. Sequenced by immunoSEQ multiplex PCR; TCRdb stores in-frame clones only, minus some. The data show under 200,000 clones, with around 81% seen just once and 2% to 2.5% held by the top ten. About this clone: The antigen is not known.

The material sequenced was PBMCs. The source is a woman in her twenties or thirties in good health and CMV-seropositive. This sequence joins TRBV7-8 and TRBJ2-7; 7 bases match TRBD1. CDR3 residues: CASSVEGGLSYEQYF. The CDR3 DNA reads as TGTGCCAGCAGCGTCGAAGGGGGCCTCTCCTACGAGCAGTACTTC.